A selection of T cell receptor beta chains follows, all from one sample in a study of cytomegalovirus exposure and HLA in healthy donors. This table comes from immunoSEQ multiplex PCR, and its TCRdb copy is limited to in-frame clones, with some not included. The sample includes 90,000 to 120,000 clones, approximately 94% of them seen just once. The sequencing input was PBMCs. The receptors were sampled from a woman aged 18-29 years in good health and CMV-seronegative. Both conserved end residues are part of each CDR3. The D gene is left open where the match is weak. Size is omitted from some rows. Given values are once, few, many or a class for expanded clones.

v_gene	d_gene	len	abundance	j_gene	CDR3nt	CDR3aa
TRBV27	TRBD2	16	.	TRBJ2-3	TGTGCCAGCAGCATCTTAGCGGGACACCTCACAGATACGCAGTATTTT	CASSILAGHLTDTQYF
TRBV7-9	TRBD2	16	.	TRBJ2-3	TGTGCCAGCAGCTCGGGGACTAGCGGGAACACAGATACGCAGTATTTT	CASSSGTSGNTDTQYF
TRBV18	.	13	.	TRBJ1-2	TGTGCCAGCTCACCGCAGGGTTCGGACGGCTACACCTTC	CASSPQGSDGYTF
TRBV7-6	TRBD2	16	.	TRBJ2-5	TGTGCCAGCAGCTTAATCAAGACTAGCGGGCAAGAGACCCAGTACTTC	CASSLIKTSGQETQYF
TRBV7-2	.	13	.	TRBJ1-4	TGTGCCAGCAGCCATTCCAGGGGTGAAAAACTGTTTTTT	CASSHSRGEKLFF
TRBV29-1	TRBD1	12	.	TRBJ1-1	TGCAGCGGTGGGACAGGGAACACTGAAGCTTTCTTT	CSGGTGNTEAFF
TRBV5-1	TRBD1	16	.	TRBJ1-2	TGCGCCAGCAGCTTGGCTTTCCAACGGGACAGTGAGGGCTACACCTTC	CASSLAFQRDSEGYTF
TRBV14	TRBD1	15	.	TRBJ2-7	TGTGCCAGCAGCCCCTGGGACAGTCGGAGAGGAGAGCAGTACTTC	CASSPWDSRRGEQYF
TRBV25-1	TRBD2	15	.	TRBJ2-7	TGTGCCAGCAGTGACCCTTCGGGGGGATCCTACGAGCAGTACTTC	CASSDPSGGSYEQYF
TRBV7-2	.	14	few	TRBJ1-4	TGTGCCAGCAGCTTCCAGGGGAGGGGAGAAAAACTGTTTTTT	CASSFQGRGEKLFF
TRBV6-1	.	15	.	TRBJ2-1	TGTGCCAGCAGTGAATGGGCCGACAACTACAATGAGCAGTTCTTC	CASSEWADNYNEQFF
TRBV7-9	.	14	.	TRBJ1-4	TGTGCCAGCAACTCCGGGACTTATGGGGAAAAACTGTTTTTT	CASNSGTYGEKLFF
TRBV19	TRBD2	13	.	TRBJ2-5	TGTGCCAGTAGCCGAACTAGCGGAGAGACCCAGTACTTC	CASSRTSGETQYF